This TCR beta chain was retrieved from a study of cytomegalovirus exposure and HLA in healthy donors. The study's findings and limits: Per a prior analysis, the majority of TCR beta V segments were productive roughly 90% or roughly 30% of the time.

Use of 60 Vbeta and 13 Jbeta primers characterized the PCR. The table came from immunoSEQ multiplex PCR; TCRdb's copy has only in-frame clones and leaves some out. The table records around 150,000 clones, more than 60% of them present only once. In this sample, this clone turned up a few times. Its antigen remains unknown. J was trimmed by 2 bases and V by 5 bases; bases with no gene match: 6. The CDR3 is 16 residues long. Germline V lookup: CDR1 MDHEN, CDR2 SYDVKM. The chain has TRBV28 and TRBJ1-1; TRBD1 aligns across 12 bases. The sample consisted of PBMCs. The TCR comes from a woman in her 40s in good health and CMV-seropositive. CDR3 nucleotides: TGTGCCAGCAGTGGTAGGGACAGGGGGCCTAACACTGAAGCTTTCTTT. This codes for CASSGRDRGPNTEAFF.